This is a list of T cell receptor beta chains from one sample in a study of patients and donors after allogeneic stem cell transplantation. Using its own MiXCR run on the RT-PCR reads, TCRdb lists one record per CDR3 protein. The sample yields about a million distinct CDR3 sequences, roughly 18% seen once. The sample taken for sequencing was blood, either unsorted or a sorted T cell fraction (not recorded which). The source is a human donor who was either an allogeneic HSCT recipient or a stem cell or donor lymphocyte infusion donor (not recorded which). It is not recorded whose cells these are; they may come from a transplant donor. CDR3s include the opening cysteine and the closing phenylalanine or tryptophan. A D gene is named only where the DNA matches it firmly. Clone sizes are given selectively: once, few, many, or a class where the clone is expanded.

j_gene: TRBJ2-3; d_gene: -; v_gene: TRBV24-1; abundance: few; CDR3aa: CATSEYTDTQYF; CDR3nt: TGTGCCACCAGCGAATACACAGATACGCAGTATTTT
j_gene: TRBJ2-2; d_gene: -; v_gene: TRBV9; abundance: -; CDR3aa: CASSAGSSGELFF; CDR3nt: TGTGCCAGCAGCGCAGGAAGCTCCGGGGAGCTGTTTTTT
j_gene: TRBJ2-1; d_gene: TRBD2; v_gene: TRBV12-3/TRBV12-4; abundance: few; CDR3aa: CASSPPSGGRNEQFF; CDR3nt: TGTGCCAGCAGCCCCCCCAGCGGGGGGAGGAATGAGCAGTTCTTC
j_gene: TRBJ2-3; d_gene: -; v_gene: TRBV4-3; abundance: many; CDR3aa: CASSQVSGTSTDTQYF; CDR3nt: TGCGCCAGCAGCCAAGTTTCGGGAACGAGCACAGATACGCAGTATTTT
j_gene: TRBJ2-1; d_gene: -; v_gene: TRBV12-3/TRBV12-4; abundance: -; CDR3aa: CASSGWTGTLQGVEQFF; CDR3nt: TGTGCCAGCAGTGGTTGGACCGGGACCCTTCAAGGAGTTGAGCAGTTCTTC
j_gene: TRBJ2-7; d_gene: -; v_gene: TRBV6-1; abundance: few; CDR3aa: CASSRDLTYEQYF; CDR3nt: TGTGCCAGCAGTAGGGACTTGACCTACGAGCAGTACTTC
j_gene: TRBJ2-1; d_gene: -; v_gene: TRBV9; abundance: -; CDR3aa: CASSAGGWGEQFF; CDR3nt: TGTGCCAGCAGCGCGGGGGGCTGGGGAGAGCAGTTCTTC
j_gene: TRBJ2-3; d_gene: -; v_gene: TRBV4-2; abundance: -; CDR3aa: CASSQQTSTDTQYF; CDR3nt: TGTGCCAGCAGCCAACAAACTAGCACAGATACGCAGTATTTT
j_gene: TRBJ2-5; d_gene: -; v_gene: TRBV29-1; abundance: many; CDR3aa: CSAGETQYF; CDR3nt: TGCAGCGCGGGGGAGACCCAGTACTTC
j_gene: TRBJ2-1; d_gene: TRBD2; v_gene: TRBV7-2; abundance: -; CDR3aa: CASSLVPAGGRNEQFF; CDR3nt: TGTGCCAGCAGCTTAGTTCCAGCGGGAGGGCGCAATGAGCAGTTCTTC
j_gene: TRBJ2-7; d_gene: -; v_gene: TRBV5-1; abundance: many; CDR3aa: CASSTGNPGEQYF; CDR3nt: TGCGCCAGCAGCACAGGGAACCCAGGAGAGCAGTACTTC
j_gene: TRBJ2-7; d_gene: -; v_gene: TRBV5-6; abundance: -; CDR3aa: CASSLASTHEQYF; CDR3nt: TGTGCCAGCAGCTTGGCCTCGACCCACGAGCAGTACTTC
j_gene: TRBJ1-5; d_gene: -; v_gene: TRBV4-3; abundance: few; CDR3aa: CASSQRGDGGSPQHF; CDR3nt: TGCGCCAGCAGCCAAAGAGGGGACGGGGGCTCGCCCCAGCATTTT
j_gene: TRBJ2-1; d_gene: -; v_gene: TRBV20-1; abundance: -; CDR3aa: CSARGGSTGVAEQFF; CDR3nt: TGCAGTGCTAGAGGAGGCAGTACCGGGGTGGCTGAGCAGTTCTTC
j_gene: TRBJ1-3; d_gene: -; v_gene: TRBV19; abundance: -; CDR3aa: CASSPGWAGNTIYF; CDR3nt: TGTGCCAGTAGTCCAGGCTGGGCGGGAAACACCATATATTTT
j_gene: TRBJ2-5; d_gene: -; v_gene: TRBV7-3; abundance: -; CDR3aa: CASSGGSLETQYF; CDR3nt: TGTGCCAGCAGCGGAGGGTCTTTGGAGACCCAGTACTTC
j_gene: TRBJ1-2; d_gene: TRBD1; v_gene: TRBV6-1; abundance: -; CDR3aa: CASRFHPRDSNYGYTF; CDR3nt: TGTGCCAGCAGATTCCATCCAAGGGACAGCAACTATGGCTACACCTTC
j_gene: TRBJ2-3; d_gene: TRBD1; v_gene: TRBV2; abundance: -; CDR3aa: CASRPMTGGTTDTQYF; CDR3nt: TGTGCCAGCAGGCCGATGACAGGGGGGACGACAGATACGCAGTATTTT
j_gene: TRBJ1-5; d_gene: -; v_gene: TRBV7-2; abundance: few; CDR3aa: CASSLEGGPNQPQHF; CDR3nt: TGTGCCAGCAGCTTAGAAGGGGGGCCCAATCAGCCCCAGCATTTT
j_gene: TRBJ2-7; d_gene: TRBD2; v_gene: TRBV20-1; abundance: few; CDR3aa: CSAARGTSSYEQYF; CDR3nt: TGCAGTGCCGCACGAGGGACTAGCAGCTACGAGCAGTACTTC
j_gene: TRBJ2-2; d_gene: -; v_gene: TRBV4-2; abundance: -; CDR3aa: CASSQVTEHTGELFF; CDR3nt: TGTGCCAGCAGCCAAGTTACGGAACACACCGGGGAGCTGTTTTTT
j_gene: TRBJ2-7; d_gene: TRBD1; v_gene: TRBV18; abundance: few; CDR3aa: CASSTTGLEQYF; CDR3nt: TGTGCCAGCTCAACGACAGGGCTCGAGCAGTACTTC
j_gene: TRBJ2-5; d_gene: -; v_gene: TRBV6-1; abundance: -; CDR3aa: CASKTGLQETQYF; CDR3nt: TGTGCCAGCAAAACAGGGCTCCAAGAGACCCAGTACTTC